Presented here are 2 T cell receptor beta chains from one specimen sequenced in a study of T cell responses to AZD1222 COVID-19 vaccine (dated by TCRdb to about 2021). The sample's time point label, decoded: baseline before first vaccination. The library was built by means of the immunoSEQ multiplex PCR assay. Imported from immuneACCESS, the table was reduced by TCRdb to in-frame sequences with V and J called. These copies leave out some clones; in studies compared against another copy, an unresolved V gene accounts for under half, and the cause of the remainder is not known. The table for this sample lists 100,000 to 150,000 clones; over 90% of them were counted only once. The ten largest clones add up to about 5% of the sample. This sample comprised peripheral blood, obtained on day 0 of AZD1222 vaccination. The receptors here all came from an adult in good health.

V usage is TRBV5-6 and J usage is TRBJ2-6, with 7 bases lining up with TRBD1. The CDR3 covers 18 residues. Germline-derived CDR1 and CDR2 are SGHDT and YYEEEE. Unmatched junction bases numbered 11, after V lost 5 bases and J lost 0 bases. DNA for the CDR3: TGTGCCAGCAGTGCCCCGGGACAGTGGGTCTCTGGGGCCAACGTCCTGACTTTC. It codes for CASSAPGQWVSGANVLTF. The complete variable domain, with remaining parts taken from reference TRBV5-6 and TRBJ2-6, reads DAGVTQSPTHLIKTRGQQVTLRCSPKSGHDTVSWYQQALGQGPQFIFQYYEEEERQRGNFPDRFSGHQFPNYSSELNVNALLLGDSALYLCASSAPGQWVSGANVLTFGAGSRLTVL.

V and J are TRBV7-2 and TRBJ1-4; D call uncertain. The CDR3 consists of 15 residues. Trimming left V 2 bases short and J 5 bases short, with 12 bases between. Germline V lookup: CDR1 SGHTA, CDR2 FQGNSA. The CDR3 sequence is CASSLLGQANEKLFF. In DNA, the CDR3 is TGTGCCAGCAGCTTATTAGGGCAAGCGAATGAAAAACTGTTTTTT.